This T cell receptor (beta chain) appears in the sequencing data of a study of blood T cell repertoires in COVID-19. Study-level information: The United States, Italy and Spain provided the acute and convalescent COVID-19 samples.

Recovered status applied to Cohort 3 donors who had two consecutive negative PCRs. It also applied to those with clearance or with symptom resolution. CDR1 and CDR2 (germline): SGHNT, YYREEE (reference sequence). The CDR3 loop spans 15 amino acids. Trimming shortened V by 1 base and J by 8 bases, and 13 bases separated the two germline ends. Per the original methods: How many nucleated cells were present was estimated from reference gene primer amplification. Here immunoSEQ multiplex PCR was the method, and the copy in TCRdb shows in-frame clones only, minus some. The V and J calls and the clone size are those of that table, but D and trimming were determined from the DNA. This sample has approximately 480,000 clones; roughly 87% occur once, and the top ten carry around 0.7%.

Sequenced sample: PBMCs or T cells enriched from blood (not recorded which). The V gene is TRBV5-4, the J gene TRBJ1-6; D ambiguous. The TCR sequence derives from a woman aged 18 to 35 who had recovered from COVID-19. The CDR3 coding sequence is TGTGCCAGCAGCTTGCAGCCGGGGTCGGATTCACCCCTCCACTTT. Protein: CASSLQPGSDSPLHF.